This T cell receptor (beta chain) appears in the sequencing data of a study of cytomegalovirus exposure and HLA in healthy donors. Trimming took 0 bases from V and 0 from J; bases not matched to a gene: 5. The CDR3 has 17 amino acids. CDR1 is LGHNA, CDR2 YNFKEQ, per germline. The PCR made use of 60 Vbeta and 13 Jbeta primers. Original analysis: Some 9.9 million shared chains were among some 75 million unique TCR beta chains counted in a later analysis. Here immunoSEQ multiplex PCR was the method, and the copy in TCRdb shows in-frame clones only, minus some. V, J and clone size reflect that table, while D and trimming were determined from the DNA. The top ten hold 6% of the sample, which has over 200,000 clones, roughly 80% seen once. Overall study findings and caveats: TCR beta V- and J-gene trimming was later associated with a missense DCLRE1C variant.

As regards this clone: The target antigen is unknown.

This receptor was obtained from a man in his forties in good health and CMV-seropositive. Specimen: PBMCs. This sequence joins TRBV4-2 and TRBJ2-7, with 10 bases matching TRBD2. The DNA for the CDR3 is TGTGCCAGCAGCCAAGATCGGCTAGCGGGGGCCTCCTACGAGCAGTACTTC. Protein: CASSQDRLAGASYEQYF.